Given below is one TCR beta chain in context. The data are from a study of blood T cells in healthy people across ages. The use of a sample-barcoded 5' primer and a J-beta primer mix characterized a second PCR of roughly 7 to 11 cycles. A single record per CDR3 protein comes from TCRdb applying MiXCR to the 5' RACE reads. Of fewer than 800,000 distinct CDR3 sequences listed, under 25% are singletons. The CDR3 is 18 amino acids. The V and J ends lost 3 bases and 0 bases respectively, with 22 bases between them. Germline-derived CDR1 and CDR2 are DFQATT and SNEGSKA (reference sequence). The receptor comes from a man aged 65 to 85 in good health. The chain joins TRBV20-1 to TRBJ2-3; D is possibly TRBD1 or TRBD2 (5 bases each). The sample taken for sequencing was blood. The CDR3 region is CSASRPWGTPGSTDTQYF. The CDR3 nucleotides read TGCAGTGCTAGCCGACCCTGGGGGACCCCGGGTAGCACAGATACGCAGTATTTT.